The T cell receptor beta chain under discussion was sequenced for a study of regulatory T cells in long-lasting Graves disease. Time point given: newly diagnosed GD, antithyroid drugs for less than 3 months. Extracted RNA from PBMCs served as the source of the TCR library. Graves' disease diagnoses used American Thyroid Association guidelines. Relying on iRepertoire HTBI primers and Arm-PCR of CDR3 regions, the team built TCR beta libraries. Each CDR3 protein gets one entry after TCRdb re-called the multiplex PCR reads with MiXCR. This table holds more than 400,000 distinct CDR3 sequences, roughly 15% found once. Germline V gene data show CDR1 as SGHNT and CDR2 as YYREEE (reference sequence). V lost 1 base and J 5 bases, leaving 9 bases between the germline ends. The CDR3 spans 13 residues. The table lists this clonotype with a few counts. These data also formed part of another study, on T cells in Graves' hyperthyroidism and ophthalmopathy. That publication notes: Most clonotypes expanded in the thyroid (above 0.001) were also present in blood.

This TCR came from a woman in her thirties with Graves disease. The V and J genes are TRBV5-4 and TRBJ2-5; D remains ambiguous. Sample: peripheral blood mononuclear cells (PBMCs), taken at new diagnosis, from a patient treated with antithyroid drugs. As DNA, the CDR3 is TGTGCCAGCAGCTTGTTGTCTCCTGAGACCCAGTACTTC. It yields the protein CASSLLSPETQYF. Full variable domain (rest looked up from reference TRBV5-4 and TRBJ2-5): ETGVTQSPTHLIKTRGQQVTLRCSSQSGHNTVSWYQQALGQGPQFIFQYYREEENGRGNFPPRFSGLQFPNYSSELNVNALELDDSALYLCASSLLSPETQYFGPGTRLLVL.